The 9 T cell receptor beta chains below come from one sample, sequenced in a study of blood T cell repertoires in COVID-19. Some clones are missing from TCRdb's copy, which holds only in-frame ones; the method was immunoSEQ multiplex PCR. The table has 150,000 to 200,000 clones, around four fifths seen once. The specimen sequenced was peripheral blood. Receptor source: a woman older than 75 with active or convalescent COVID-19.

This chain joins TRBV6-1 and TRBJ2-5; perhaps TRBD1 as D (5 bases). The CDR3 is 14 amino acids. Germline lookup yields CDR1 MNHNS and CDR2 SASEGT. Trimming removed 1 base from V and 3 bases from J, with 9 bases in between. The CDR3 nucleotides are TGTGCCAGCAGTGAAGGGACAATAAAAGAGACCCAGTACTTC. Its protein is CASSEGTIKETQYF.

This clone was recorded only once. The chain uses TRBV12-5 and TRBJ1-3; D remains ambiguous. CDR1 LGHNT and CDR2 FRNRAP come from the germline V gene. The CDR3 extends over 16 amino acids. The V end was cut by 7 bases, the J end by 0 bases, with 16 bases between. In DNA form, the CDR3 reads TGTGCTAGTGTCTCCGGGTCAGCCGGCTCTGGAAACACCATATATTTT. It encodes CASVSGSAGSGNTIYF.

V and J are TRBV2 and TRBJ1-6; TRBD1 might be the D (5 bases). The CDR3 spans 14 residues. The germline V gene encodes CDR1 SNHLY and CDR2 FYNNEI. With 3 bases removed from V and 7 bases from J, the gap between germline ends came to 10 bases. The CDR3 nucleotides read TGTGCCAGCAGTGAGGGGCAGCAGAATTCACCCCTCCACTTT. Protein product: CASSEGQQNSPLHF.

V and J are TRBV27 and TRBJ2-5; a possible D gene is TRBD2 (6 bases). The CDR3 spans 13 residues. Germline V gene data show CDR1 as MNHEY and CDR2 as SMNVEV (reference sequence). Deletions cut 8 bases from V and 1 base from J, with 11 bases between. The CDR3 sequence: CASGRLGQETQYF. Written as DNA, the CDR3 is TGTGCCAGCGGTAGACTAGGCCAAGAGACCCAGTACTTC.

V usage is TRBV7-6 and J usage is TRBJ1-1; D gene ambiguous. CDR3 length equals 17 residues. The germline gives CDR1 SGHVS, CDR2 FNYEAQ. The ends were cut back, 1 base at V and 3 bases at J, with 18 bases in the middle. The CDR3 region has the DNA TGTGCCAGCAGCTTAGGACTACCCCTACATAGGGACACTGAAGCTTTCTTT. It codes for CASSLGLPLHRDTEAFF. The variable domain in full, with the rest retrieved from reference TRBV7-6 and TRBJ1-1, is GAGVSQSPRYKVTKRGQDVALRCDPISGHVSLYWYRQALGQGPEFLTYFNYEAQQDKSGLPNDRFSAERPEGSISTLTIQRTEQRDSAMYRCASSLGLPLHRDTEAFFGQGTRLTVV.

This chain connects TRBV5-5 to TRBJ2-5, with 11 bases matching TRBD2. Germline V gene lookup returns CDR1 SGHKS and CDR2 YYEKEE (reference sequence). V dropped 2 bases and J dropped 1; count of bases not matched to a gene: 10. This CDR3 comprises 18 residues. The CDR3 protein is CASSFTGTSGYSQETQYF. Here the CDR3 DNA reads TGTGCCAGCAGCTTCACCGGGACTAGCGGATATAGCCAAGAGACCCAGTACTTC.

The rearrangement links TRBV29-1 to TRBJ1-2, with D possibly TRBD1 on 6 matching bases. Trimming removed 3 bases from V and 5 bases from J, with 10 bases in between. Germline V gene lookup returns CDR1 SQVTM and CDR2 ANQGSEA. The CDR3 consists of 12 residues. As DNA, the CDR3 is TGCAGCGTTGATTCTACAGGGTATGGCTACACCTTC. It codes for CSVDSTGYGYTF. Filled out from reference TRBV29-1 and TRBJ1-2, the complete variable domain reads SAVISQKPSRDICQRGTSLTIQCQVDSQVTMMFWYRQQPGQSLTLIATANQGSEATYESGFVIDKFPISRPNLTFSTLTVSNMSPEDSSIYLCSVDSTGYGYTFGSGTRLTVV.

The chain is built from TRBV10-3 and TRBJ2-7; 8 bases agree with TRBD1. V was pared by 7 bases and J by 4 bases, with 12 bases of the junction left unmatched. This CDR3 spans 15 amino acids. Germline CDR1 is ENHRY and CDR2 is SYGVKD. CDR3 in amino acids: CAITEGQGKVYEQYF. The CDR3 DNA sequence: TGTGCCATCACTGAAGGACAGGGCAAAGTATACGAGCAGTACTTC.

The genes are TRBV6-5 and TRBJ1-2, with 7 bases aligning to TRBD1. The ends lost 5 bases at V and 4 bases at J; junction bases unmatched: 4. This CDR3 spans 13 amino acids. CDR1 is MNHEY and CDR2 is SVGAGI in the germline V gene. The CDR3 loop is CASSRGTAYGYTF. The CDR3 DNA reads as TGTGCCAGCAGTAGAGGGACAGCCTATGGCTACACCTTC.